Described below is a single T cell receptor beta chain sequence and its context. The CDR3 extends over 17 amino acids. CDR1 PRHDT and CDR2 FYEKMQ come from the germline V gene (reference sequence). After removal of 2 bases from V and 8 bases from J, the junction contained 11 bases not matched to a gene. This specimen belongs to a study of blood T cell repertoires in COVID-19. Across the whole study: Samples of COVID-19 (acute and convalescent) were obtained from the United States, Italy and Spain. PBMCs, B-cell-depleted T cells, or T cells were the source of the cDNA or gDNA that made up the material.

In the original analysis: Reference gene primers were amplified, and this amplification served to estimate nucleated cell counts. Measured with immunoSEQ multiplex PCR; TCRdb has only the in-frame clones, and not every one. That table gives V, J and clone size, and the DNA gave D and trimming. This sample has 170,000 or so clones, with 85% to 90% found just once. This clonotype was obtained from a man aged 40-50 years with active or convalescent COVID-19. Material for sequencing was peripheral blood. The chain uses TRBV13 and TRBJ2-1; TRBD2 matches at 11 bases. CDR3 in amino acids: CASSLTSGGLRSDEQFF. CDR3 DNA: TGTGCCAGCAGCTTAACTAGCGGGGGACTCCGGTCGGATGAGCAGTTCTTC.